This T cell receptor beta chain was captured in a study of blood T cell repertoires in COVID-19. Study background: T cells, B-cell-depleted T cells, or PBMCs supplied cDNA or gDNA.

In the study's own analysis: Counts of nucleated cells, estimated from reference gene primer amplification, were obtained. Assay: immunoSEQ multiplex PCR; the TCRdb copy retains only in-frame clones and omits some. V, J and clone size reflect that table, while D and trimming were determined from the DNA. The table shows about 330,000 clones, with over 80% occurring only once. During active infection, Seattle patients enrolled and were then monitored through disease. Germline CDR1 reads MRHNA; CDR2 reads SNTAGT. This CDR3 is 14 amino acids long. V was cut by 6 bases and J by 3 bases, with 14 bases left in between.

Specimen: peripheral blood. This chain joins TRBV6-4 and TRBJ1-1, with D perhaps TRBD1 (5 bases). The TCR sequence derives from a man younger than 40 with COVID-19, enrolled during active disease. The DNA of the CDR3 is TGTGCCAGCAGCCGGGCCCCGGGGGACACTGAAGCTTTCTTT. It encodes CASSRAPGDTEAFF.